A single sample gave rise to the 3 T cell receptor beta chains below, sequenced in a study of cytomegalovirus exposure and HLA in healthy donors. The PCR contained 60 Vbeta and 13 Jbeta primers. Sequencing was performed with immunoSEQ multiplex PCR; in TCRdb, only in-frame clones are kept and a portion is missing. The sample holds approximately 69,000 clones, about 70% seen once. The sequencing sample was made of PBMCs. These receptors came from a woman aged 30 to 39 in good health and CMV-seropositive.

As DNA, the CDR3 is TGTGCCTGGGTGGCGTCGGGGGGCTTACCCCCCTACGAGCAGTACTTC. Amino acid sequence: CAWVASGGLPPYEQYF. V is TRBV30 and J is TRBJ2-7; tentative D call: TRBD2 (7 bases). The V end was cut by 5 bases, the J end by 2 bases, with 22 bases between. The CDR3 totals 16 residues. Germline-derived CDR1 and CDR2 are GTSNPN and SVGIG (reference sequence).

The rearrangement uses TRBV6-1 and TRBJ1-1, with D perhaps TRBD1 (5 bases). CDR3 length equals 14 residues. Per the germline V gene, CDR1 is MNHNS and CDR2 is SASEGT. V shed 5 bases and J shed 5 bases, with 15 bases lying between them. In DNA form, the CDR3 reads TGTGCCAGCAGTACCGGGACTGTAAGGACTGAAGCTTTCTTT. Translating it yields CASSTGTVRTEAFF.

As DNA, the CDR3 is TGTGCCAGCGGCAGGGGGCAGGTAACTGAAGCTTTCTTT. Its translation is CASGRGQVTEAFF. The J gene is TRBJ1-1, the V gene TRBV25-1; TRBD1 matches 8 bases. There are 13 residues in the CDR3. The germline gives CDR1 MGHDK, CDR2 SYGVNS. Losses at the gene ends were 8 bases for V and 5 bases for J; bases not matched to a gene: 7.